This T cell receptor beta chain was sequenced during a study of T cell changes during pregnancy in multiple sclerosis. Sequencing was performed with immunoSEQ multiplex PCR; in TCRdb, only in-frame clones are kept and a portion is missing. The sample consists of about 57,000 clones, 75% to 95% of them appearing once. Germline V gene sequence: CDR1 MNHEY, CDR2 SMNVEV (reference sequence). The CDR3 length is 15 residues. Trimming removed 5 bases from V and 5 bases from J, with 16 bases in between. The chain recombines TRBV27 with TRBJ1-5; tentative D call: TRBD1 (6 bases). The clonotype was recovered from a female donor in good health, enrolled as a control in a pregnancy study. The starting material was peripheral blood, obtained in the first trimester of pregnancy. CDR3 DNA sequence: TGTGCCAGCAGTCCCTCGGTTGGGGGCTATCAGCCCCAGCATTTT. It yields the protein CASSPSVGGYQPQHF.